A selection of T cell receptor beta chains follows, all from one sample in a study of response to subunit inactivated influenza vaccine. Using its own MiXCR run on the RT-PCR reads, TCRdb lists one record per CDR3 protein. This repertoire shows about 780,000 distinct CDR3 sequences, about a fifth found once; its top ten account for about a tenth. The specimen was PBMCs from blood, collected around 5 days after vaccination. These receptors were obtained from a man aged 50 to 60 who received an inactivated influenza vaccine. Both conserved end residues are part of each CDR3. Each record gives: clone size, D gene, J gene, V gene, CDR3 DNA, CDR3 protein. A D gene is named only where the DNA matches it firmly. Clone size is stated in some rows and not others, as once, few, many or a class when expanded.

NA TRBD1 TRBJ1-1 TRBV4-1 TGCGCCAGCAGCCAAGATCCGGGACAGGGATTCGGAGTGAACACTGAAGCTTTCTTT CASSQDPGQGFGVNTEAFF
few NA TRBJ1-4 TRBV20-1 TGCAGTGCTAGAGAACAGGGACCTGAAAAACTGTTTTTT CSAREQGPEKLFF
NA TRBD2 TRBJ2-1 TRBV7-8 TGTGCCAGCAGCTTTAGACTAGCGGGAGGGCATGAGCAGTTCTTC CASSFRLAGGHEQFF
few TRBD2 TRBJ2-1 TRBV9 TGTGCCAGCAGTCCAGCGGGGGGGCTGCATGAGCAGTTCTTC CASSPAGGLHEQFF
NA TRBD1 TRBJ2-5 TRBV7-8 TGTGCCAGCAGCCGTCGGGACAGGGTTCTGGAGACCCAGTACTTC CASSRRDRVLETQYF
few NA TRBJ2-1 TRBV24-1 TGTGCCACCAGTGATGCCAATAGCTCCTACAATGAGCAGTTCTTC CATSDANSSYNEQFF
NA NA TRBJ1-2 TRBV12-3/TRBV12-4 TGTGCCAGCAGTTTTCCCCAAATGCGGGATGGCTACACCTTC CASSFPQMRDGYTF
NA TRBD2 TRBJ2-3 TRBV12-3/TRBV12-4 TGTGCCAGCAGTCCCGGGGGGGCAAAAGGAGATACGCAGTATTTT CASSPGGAKGDTQYF
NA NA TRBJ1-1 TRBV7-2 TGTGCCAGCAGCTCCTGGACAAAGACTGAAGCTTTCTTT CASSSWTKTEAFF
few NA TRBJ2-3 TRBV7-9 TGTGCCAGCAGCCCTAGGGGCCCAGATACGCTGTATTTT CASSPRGPDTLYF
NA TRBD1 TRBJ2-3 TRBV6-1 TGTGCCAGCAGCACAAGGGACAGGGGTAGGGATACGCAGTATTTT CASSTRDRGRDTQYF
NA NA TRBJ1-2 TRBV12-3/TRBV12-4 TGTGCCAGCAGTTTAATACGAGAAGATGGCTACACCTTC CASSLIREDGYTF
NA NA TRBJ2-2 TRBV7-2 TGTGCCAGCAGCTTAGCCGGGCTCGTAGGCACCGGGGAGCTGTTTTTT CASSLAGLVGTGELFF
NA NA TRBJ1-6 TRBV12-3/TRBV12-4 TGTGCCAGCAGTTTGGATGGGAGAAATTCACCCCTCCACTTT CASSLDGRNSPLHF
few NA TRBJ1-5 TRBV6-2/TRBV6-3 TGTGCCAGCAGTTACGGGGCAGGGATAGGGAATCAGCCCCAGCATTTT CASSYGAGIGNQPQHF
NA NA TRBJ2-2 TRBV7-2 TGTGCCAGCAGCTGGGGGCGGTCCACCGGGGAGCTGTTTTTT CASSWGRSTGELFF
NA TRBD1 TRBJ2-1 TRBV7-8 TGTGCCAGCAGCTTAGCGTCAGGGGACAGTCGGTTCTTC CASSLASGDSRFF
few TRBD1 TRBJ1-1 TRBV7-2 TGTGCCAGCAGCTCTGACAGGGCCATGAACACTGAAGCTTTCTTT CASSSDRAMNTEAFF
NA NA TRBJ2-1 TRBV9 TGTGCCAGCAGCGTAGGCCCGGGGTTAACCTACAATGAGCAGTTCTTC CASSVGPGLTYNEQFF
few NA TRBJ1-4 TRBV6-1 TGTGCCAGCAGTGGGAGGTCTAATGAAAAACTGTTTTTT CASSGRSNEKLFF
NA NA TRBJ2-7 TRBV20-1 TGCAGTGCTAGAGATCGGGGCTTCTCCTACGAGCAGTACTTC CSARDRGFSYEQYF
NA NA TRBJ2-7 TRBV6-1 TGTGCCAGCAGACCTGGCGGGGCTCGAGAGCAGTACTTC CASRPGGAREQYF
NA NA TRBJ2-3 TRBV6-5 TGTGCCAGCAGTTACAAGCGGAGCACAGATACGCAGTATTTT CASSYKRSTDTQYF
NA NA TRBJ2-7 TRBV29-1 TGCAGCGTTGATGTCTTGGACGAGCAGTACTTC CSVDVLDEQYF
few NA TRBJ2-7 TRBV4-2 TGTGCCAGCAGCCAAGAGGGACACGCGTCCTACGAGCAGTACTTC CASSQEGHASYEQYF
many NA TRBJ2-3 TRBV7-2 TGTGCCAGCAGCTTGCGCAGGGGTTTCGAGTCGGGAGATACGCAGTATTTT CASSLRRGFESGDTQYF
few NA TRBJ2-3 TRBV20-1 TGCAGTGCTAGAGATCGCGCCTCTAGCACAGATACGCAGTATTTT CSARDRASSTDTQYF
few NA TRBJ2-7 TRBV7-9 TGTGCCAGCAGCTCCAAGGGACTTTCTCTCCCTTACGAGCAGTACTTC CASSSKGLSLPYEQYF
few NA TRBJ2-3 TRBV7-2 TGTGCCAGCAGCTTAGTCTTTTCAGCCACAGATACGCAGTATTTT CASSLVFSATDTQYF
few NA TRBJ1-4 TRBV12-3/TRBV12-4 TGTGCCAGCAGCCCTCGGGCAGGGGTTGGGGAAAAACTGTTTTTT CASSPRAGVGEKLFF
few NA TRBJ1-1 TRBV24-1 TGTGCCACCAGAAGCTATCGGGACACTGAAGCTTTCTTT CATRSYRDTEAFF
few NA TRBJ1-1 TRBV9 TGTGCCAGCAGCGTAGGGGACTCCAGAGAAGCTTTCTTT CASSVGDSREAFF
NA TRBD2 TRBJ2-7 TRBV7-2 TGTGCCAGCAGCTCATCTAGCGGGGGGGTATACGAGCAGTACTTC CASSSSSGGVYEQYF
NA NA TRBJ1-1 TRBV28 TGTGCCAGCAGTTTGATGACGGTGAACACTGAAGCTTTCTTT CASSLMTVNTEAFF
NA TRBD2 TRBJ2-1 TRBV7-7 TGTGCCAGCAGCTTAGACCACGGGGGGTTCAATGAGCAGTTCTTC CASSLDHGGFNEQFF
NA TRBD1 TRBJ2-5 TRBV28 TGTGCCAGCAGTACCACAAGGACAGGGGAAGAGACCCAGTACTTC CASSTTRTGEETQYF
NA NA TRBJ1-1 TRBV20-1 TGCAGTGCTAGAGATGGGGGAAGGTCTGAAGCTTTCTTT CSARDGGRSEAFF
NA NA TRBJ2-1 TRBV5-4 TGTGCCAGCAGCTGGGCGGGCAGCTACAATGAGCAGTTCTTC CASSWAGSYNEQFF
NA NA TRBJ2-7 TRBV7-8 TGTGCCAGCAGCCCCCTCGTGCTTAGCCATATGTCTTACGAGCAGTACTTC CASSPLVLSHMSYEQYF
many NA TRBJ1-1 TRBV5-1 TGTGCCAGCAGCTTCGGGATGAACACTGAAGCTTTCTTT CASSFGMNTEAFF
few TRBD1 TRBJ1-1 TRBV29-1 TGCAGCGTTAATACATTCGGGACAGGGAGCACTGAAGCTTTCTTT CSVNTFGTGSTEAFF
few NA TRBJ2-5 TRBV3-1 TGTGCCAGCAGCCAGAGACCCGCGCTACAAGAGACCCAGTACTTC CASSQRPALQETQYF
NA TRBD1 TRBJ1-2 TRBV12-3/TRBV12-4 TGTGCCAGCAGCATAGGACAGGGGAAGAGCTATGGCTACACCTTC CASSIGQGKSYGYTF
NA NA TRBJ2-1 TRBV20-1 TGCAGTGCTAGAGGGGTCCCAGGTAGCTCCTACAATGAGCAGTTCTTC CSARGVPGSSYNEQFF
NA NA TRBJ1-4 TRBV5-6 TGTGCCAGCAGCTTGTCCAGGGAGCCAACTTGGACTAATGAAAAACTGTTTTTT CASSLSREPTWTNEKLFF
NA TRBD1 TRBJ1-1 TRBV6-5 TGTGCCAGCAGTTACGGGACAGGGGGCAAAAAGTACACTGAAGCTTTCTTT CASSYGTGGKKYTEAFF
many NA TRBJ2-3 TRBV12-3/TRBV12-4 TGTGCCAGCAGTTCCCTCGAGACGTCTTGGGATACGCAGTATTTT CASSSLETSWDTQYF
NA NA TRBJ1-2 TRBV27 TGTGCCAGCAGTTTGTGGCCCAACTATGGCTACACCTTC CASSLWPNYGYTF
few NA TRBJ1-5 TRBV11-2 TGTGCCAGCAGCTTAGAGGGAACAGGGCGCAATCAGCCCCAGCATTTT CASSLEGTGRNQPQHF
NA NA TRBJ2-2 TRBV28 TGTGCCAGCAGTTTAAACCAGAACACCGGGGAGCTGTTTTTT CASSLNQNTGELFF
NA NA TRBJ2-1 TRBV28 TGTGCCAGCAGTTCCCCCGTAGAGCAGTTCTTC CASSSPVEQFF
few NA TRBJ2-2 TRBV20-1 TGCAGTGCTACCGGGGTGAACACCGGGGAGCTGTTTTTT CSATGVNTGELFF
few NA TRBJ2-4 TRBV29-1 TGCAGCGCTGGGGCGCGGGACTTTCAGTACTTC CSAGARDFQYF
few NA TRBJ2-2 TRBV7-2 TGTGCCAGCAGCTTAGCCAGGGCGAAGACCGGGGAGCTGTTTTTT CASSLARAKTGELFF
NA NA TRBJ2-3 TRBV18 TGTGCCAGCTCACCACTTATAGCCTGGGACACTCATAGCACAGATACGCAGTATTTT CASSPLIAWDTHSTDTQYF
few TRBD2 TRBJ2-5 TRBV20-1 TGCAGTGCTAGAGATTGGGGACTAGCGGAAGAGACCCAGTACTTC CSARDWGLAEETQYF
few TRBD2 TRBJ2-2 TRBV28 TGTGCCAGCACAGGACTAGCGGGGCGCTCGAACACCGGGGAGCTGTTTTTT CASTGLAGRSNTGELFF
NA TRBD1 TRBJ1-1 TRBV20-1 TGCAGTGCTCACCCGGGAGGTTGGGACAGGGGGATAATCTTT CSAHPGGWDRGIIF
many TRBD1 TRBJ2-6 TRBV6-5 TGTGCCAGCAGTTTCTTCGGGACAGGGGGTGCCGGGGCCAACGTCCTGACTTTC CASSFFGTGGAGANVLTF